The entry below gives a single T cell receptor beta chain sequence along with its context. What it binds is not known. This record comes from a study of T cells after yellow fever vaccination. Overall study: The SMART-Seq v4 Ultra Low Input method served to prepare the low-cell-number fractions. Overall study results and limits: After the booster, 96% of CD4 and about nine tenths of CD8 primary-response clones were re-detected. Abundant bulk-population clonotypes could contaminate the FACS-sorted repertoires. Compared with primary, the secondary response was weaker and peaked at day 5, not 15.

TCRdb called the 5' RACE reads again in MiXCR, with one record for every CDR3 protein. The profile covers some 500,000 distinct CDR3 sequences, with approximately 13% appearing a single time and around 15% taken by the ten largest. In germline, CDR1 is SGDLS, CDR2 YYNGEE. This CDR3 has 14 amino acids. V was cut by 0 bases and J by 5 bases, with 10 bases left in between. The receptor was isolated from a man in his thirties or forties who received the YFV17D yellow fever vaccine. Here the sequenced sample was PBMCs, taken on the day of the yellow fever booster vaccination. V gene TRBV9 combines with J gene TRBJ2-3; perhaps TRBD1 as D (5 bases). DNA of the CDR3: TGTGCCAGCAGCGTAGAAGGGGTCAGAGATACGCAGTATTTT. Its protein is CASSVEGVRDTQYF.